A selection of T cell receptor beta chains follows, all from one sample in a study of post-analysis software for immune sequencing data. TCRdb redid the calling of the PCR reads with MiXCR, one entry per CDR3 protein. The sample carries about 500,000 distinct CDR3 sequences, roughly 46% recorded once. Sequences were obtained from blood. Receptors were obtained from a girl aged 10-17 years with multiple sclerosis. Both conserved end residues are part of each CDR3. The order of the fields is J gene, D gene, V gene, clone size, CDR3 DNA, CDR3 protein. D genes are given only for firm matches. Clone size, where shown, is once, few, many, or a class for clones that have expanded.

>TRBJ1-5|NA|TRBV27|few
TGTGCCAGCAGTTCCCAGGTCAATCAGCCCCAGCATTTT
CASSSQVNQPQHF
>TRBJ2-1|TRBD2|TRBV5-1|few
TGCGCCAGCAGCGCGGGACTAGCGGGAGTAAGTGGGGACAATGAGCAGTTCTTC
CASSAGLAGVSGDNEQFF
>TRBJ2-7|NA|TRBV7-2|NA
TGTGCCAGCAGCTTGAGTGGAGGAGGCTCCTACGAGCAGTACTTC
CASSLSGGGSYEQYF
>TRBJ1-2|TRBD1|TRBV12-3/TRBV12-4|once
TGTGCCAGCAGTTTACAGGGGGCGAGTTATGGCTACACCTTC
CASSLQGASYGYTF
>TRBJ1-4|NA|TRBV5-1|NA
TGCGCCAGCAGTCAGGCCAGGGCACCTAATGAAAAACTGTTTTTT
CASSQARAPNEKLFF
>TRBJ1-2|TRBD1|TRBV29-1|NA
TGCAGCTATACCGGGACAGGAGATGGCTACACCTTC
CSYTGTGDGYTF
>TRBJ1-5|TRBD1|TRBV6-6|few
TGTGCCAGCGGCGACAGGGACAATCAGCCCCAGCATTTT
CASGDRDNQPQHF
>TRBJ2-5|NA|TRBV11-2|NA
TGTGCCAGCAGCTTGGGGGACTTCGTGATAGAGACCCAGTACTTC
CASSLGDFVIETQYF
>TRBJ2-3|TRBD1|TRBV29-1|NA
TGCAGCGTGGACAGGGGTACAGATACGCGGTATTTT
CSVDRGTDTRYF
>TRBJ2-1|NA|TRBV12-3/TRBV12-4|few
TGTGCCAGCAGTACGACGGGGCGGTACGAGCAGTTCTTC
CASSTTGRYEQFF
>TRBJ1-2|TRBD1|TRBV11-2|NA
TGTGCCAGCAGCACAGACAGGGCCAACTATGGCTACACCTTC
CASSTDRANYGYTF
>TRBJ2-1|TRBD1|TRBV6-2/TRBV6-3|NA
TGTGCCAGCAGTTGGGCCCCGGGACAGGGTTCCTACAATGAGCAGTTCTTC
CASSWAPGQGSYNEQFF
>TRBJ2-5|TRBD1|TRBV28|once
TGTGCCAGCAGTTCCCCCACGAACAGGGGTCAAGAGACCCAGTACTTC
CASSSPTNRGQETQYF
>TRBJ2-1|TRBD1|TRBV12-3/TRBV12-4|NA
TGTGCCAGCAGTAACCGGACAGGGGAGACCCAGTTCTTC
CASSNRTGETQFF
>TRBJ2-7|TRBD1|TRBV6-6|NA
TGTGCCAGCAGTCTTCCGGGACAGGGGGACTACGAGCAGTACTTC
CASSLPGQGDYEQYF
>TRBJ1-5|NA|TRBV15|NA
TGTGCCACCAGCTCCGGAGACAGCAATCAGCCCCAGCATTTT
CATSSGDSNQPQHF
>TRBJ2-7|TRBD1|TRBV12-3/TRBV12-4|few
TGTGCCAGCAGGTCGGACAGGGCAAGCTCCTACGAGCAGTACTTC
CASRSDRASSYEQYF
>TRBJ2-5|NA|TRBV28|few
TGTGCCAGCAGCCACCGGGGGCCCAAGACCCAGTACTTC
CASSHRGPKTQYF
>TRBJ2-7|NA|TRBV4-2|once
TGTGCCAGCAGCCAAGATCGGCGGGACGGGGAGCAGTACTTC
CASSQDRRDGEQYF
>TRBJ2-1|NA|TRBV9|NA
TGTGCCAGCAGCCTCGGGGGTCTGGGGAATGAGCAGTTCTTC
CASSLGGLGNEQFF
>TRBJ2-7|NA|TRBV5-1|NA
TGCGCCAGCAGCTTGTTGGTGGGCGAGCAGTACTTC
CASSLLVGEQYF
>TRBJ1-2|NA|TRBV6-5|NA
TGTGCCAGCAGTCCTAGCGCCGGGGGAAACGACTATGGCTACACCTTC
CASSPSAGGNDYGYTF
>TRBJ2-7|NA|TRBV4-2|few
TGTGCCAGCAGCCAACTAGCGTTCTCCTACGAGCAGTACTTC
CASSQLAFSYEQYF
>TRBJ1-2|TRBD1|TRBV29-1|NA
TGCAGCGTTGAGACAGGGGCTAACTATGGCTACACCTTC
CSVETGANYGYTF
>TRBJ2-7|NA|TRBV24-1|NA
TGTGCCACCAGTGGTTCGAGAGAGCCCTACGAGCAGTACTTC
CATSGSREPYEQYF
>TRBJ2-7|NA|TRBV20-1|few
TGCAGTGCTACTCTAGCGATAAACTCCTACGAGCAGTACTTC
CSATLAINSYEQYF
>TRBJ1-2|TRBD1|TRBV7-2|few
TGTGCCAGCAGCCGGGACAGGACTCTGGGTGACTATGGCTACACCTTC
CASSRDRTLGDYGYTF
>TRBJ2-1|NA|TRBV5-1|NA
TGCGCCAGCAGCGGGACGGGAGAAGGCAATGAGCAGTTCTTC
CASSGTGEGNEQFF
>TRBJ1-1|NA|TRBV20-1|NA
TGCAGTGCTAAGAGGGTTGAGGGAGAAGCTTTCTTT
CSAKRVEGEAFF
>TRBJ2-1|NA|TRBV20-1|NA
TGCAGTGCTAGCTCGCCCTCTGTTGTAGGGAATGAGCAGTTCTTC
CSASSPSVVGNEQFF
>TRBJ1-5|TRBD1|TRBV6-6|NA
TGTGCCAGCAATGAGGGGACAGGGGGCAATCAGCCCCAGCATTTT
CASNEGTGGNQPQHF
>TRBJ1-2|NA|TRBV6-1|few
TGTGCCAGCAGTGGGGTTGAAGTCGGAGACTATGGCTACACCTTC
CASSGVEVGDYGYTF
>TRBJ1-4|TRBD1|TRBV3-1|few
TGTGCCAGCAGCTTCCGACAGGGTCGGGGTGAAAAACTGTTTTTT
CASSFRQGRGEKLFF
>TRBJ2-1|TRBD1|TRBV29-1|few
TGCAGCGTATCCGGGACAGGGGCATACTCCTACAATGAGCAGTTCTTC
CSVSGTGAYSYNEQFF
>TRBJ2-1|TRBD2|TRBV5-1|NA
TGCGCCAGCAGCTTGGTAACCCCTAGCGGGAGCTCCTACAATGAGCAGTTCTTC
CASSLVTPSGSSYNEQFF
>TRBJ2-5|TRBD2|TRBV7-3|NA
TGTGCCAGCAGCCTACGGAAGGGACTAGCGGAAGAGACCCAGTACTTC
CASSLRKGLAEETQYF
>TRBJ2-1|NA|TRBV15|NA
TGTGCCACCAGCAGAGTTGGGGGATACCATGAGCAGTTCTTC
CATSRVGGYHEQFF
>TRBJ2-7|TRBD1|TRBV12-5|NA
TGTGCTAGTGGTACCCTTACAGGGGCCCGCGAGCAGTACTTC
CASGTLTGAREQYF
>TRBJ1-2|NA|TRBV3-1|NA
TGTGCCAGCAGCCAAGATCACCCTAACTATGGCTACACCTTC
CASSQDHPNYGYTF
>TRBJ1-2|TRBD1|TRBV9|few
TGTGCCAGCAGCGTACAGGGGGACTATGGCTACACCTTC
CASSVQGDYGYTF
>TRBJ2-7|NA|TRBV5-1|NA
TGCGCCAGCAGCTTGCGGTCAGGGGCGGATGTTTACGAGCAGTACTTC
CASSLRSGADVYEQYF
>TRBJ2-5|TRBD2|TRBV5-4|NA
TGTGCCAGCAGCTTTGGGCTAGCGGGAAAAGAGACCCAGTACTTC
CASSFGLAGKETQYF
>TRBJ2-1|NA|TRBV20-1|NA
TGCAGTGCTAGGGCGACAGGAGGGAAAGGTGAGCAGTTCTTC
CSARATGGKGEQFF
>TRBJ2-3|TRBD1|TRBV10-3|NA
TGTGCCATCAGTGAGTCGGACAGGGCTATCGCAGATACGCAGTATTTT
CAISESDRAIADTQYF
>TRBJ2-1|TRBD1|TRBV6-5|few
TGTGCCAGCAGTTACGCCCCCGGGACAGTGTACAATGAGCAGTTCTTC
CASSYAPGTVYNEQFF